One TCR beta chain is described in this entry. Its antigen is currently unknown. The source of the sample is a study of T cell repertoires in cytomegalovirus infection. Study information: Recently identified HLA-C-restricted CMV epitopes were used, and well-studied HLA-B-restricted CMV epitopes were used as well. An indication of both CMV infection and matching HLA type came from public TCR beta signatures.

Study-level points and caveats: The cumulative frequency of public TCR beta families identified carriers of CMV plus the relevant HLA. Dominating the ex vivo response were TCR beta clonotypes that were CMV-specific and HLA-C-restricted.

From the reads, TCRdb called clonotypes with MiXCR, one entry per CDR3 protein. This table has 250,000 to 300,000 distinct CDR3 sequences, roughly a fifth appearing once. Germline CDR1 MNHEY, CDR2 SVGAGI. This CDR3 has 14 residues. Trimming removed 5 bases at V and 2 bases at J, with 11 bases between. The rearrangement joins TRBV6-5 to TRBJ2-3; D remains ambiguous. Sequenced material: cultured PBMCs, taken from culture after CMV antigen stimulation. This receptor was identified in a human donor in good health (CMV status not recorded). Some clones in this sample may be carry-over from other donors' samples. CDR3 loop: CASSPLAPTDTQYF. The DNA for the CDR3 is TGTGCCAGCAGTCCCCTGGCTCCCACAGATACGCAGTATTTT.